The next 18 T cell receptor beta chains were all read from a single sample in a study of blood T cell repertoires in COVID-19. The table came from immunoSEQ multiplex PCR; TCRdb's copy has only in-frame clones and leaves some out. The sample holds a few hundred thousand clones, around 83% seen once. The sample consisted of peripheral blood. Receptor source: a man aged 45-65 years with active or convalescent COVID-19.

The chain recombines TRBV28 with TRBJ2-7, with a weak D call TRBD1 (6 bases). This CDR3 is 14 amino acids long. Trimming stripped 5 bases from V and 9 bases from J, with 20 bases between. The germline gives CDR1 MDHEN, CDR2 SYDVKM. CDR3 amino acids: CASSHRQAPSPQYV. CDR3 coding DNA: TGTGCCAGCAGTCACCGACAGGCGCCCTCTCCGCAGTACGTC.

The V and J genes are TRBV20-1 and TRBJ1-2; possibly TRBD1 for D (5 bases). The length of the CDR3 is 14 residues. CDR1 DFQATT and CDR2 SNEGSKA come from the germline V gene (reference sequence). V was trimmed by 3 bases and J by 8 bases, leaving 19 bases between them. CDR3 in DNA: TGCAGTGCTAGTAAGAGACAGCAGGCTAAAGGCTACACCTTC. This gives the protein CSASKRQQAKGYTF.

The rearrangement joins TRBV28 to TRBJ1-2; D is ambiguous. This CDR3 is 13 amino acids long. Germline CDR1 is MDHEN and CDR2 is SYDVKM. V lost 2 bases, J lost 3 bases, and 7 bases lay in between. CDR3 in amino acids: CASSLVRYYGYTF. The CDR3 DNA is TGTGCCAGCAGTTTAGTCAGATACTATGGCTACACCTTC.

The chain has TRBV7-8 and TRBJ2-5; tentative D call: TRBD2 (7 bases). V lost 5 bases and J 4 bases, leaving 14 bases between the germline ends. The CDR3 consists of 14 residues. CDR1 is SGHVS and CDR2 is FQNEAQ in the germline V gene. The CDR3 is CASSQGGGAETQYF. CDR3 sequence (DNA): TGTGCCAGCAGCCAAGGGGGAGGGGCAGAGACCCAGTACTTC. Full variable domain (remainder filled in from reference TRBV7-8 and TRBJ2-5): GAGVSQSPRYKVAKRGQDVALRCDPISGHVSLFWYQQALGQGPEFLTYFQNEAQLDKSGLPSDRFFAERPEGSVSTLKIQRTQQEDSAVYLCASSQGGGAETQYFGPGTRLLVL.

The chain uses TRBV18 and TRBJ1-1; possible D gene TRBD1, 5 bases. Trimming removed 2 bases at V and 3 bases at J, with 10 bases between. CDR3 length: 14 residues. Germline V CDR1 and CDR2: KGHSH, LQKENI. The CDR3 loop is CASSPSQADTEAFF. Written as DNA, the CDR3 is TGTGCCAGCTCACCATCACAGGCGGACACTGAAGCTTTCTTT.

The chain couples TRBV7-2 to TRBJ2-2; 8 bases match TRBD1. From germline, CDR1 is SGHTA and CDR2 FQGNSA. The CDR3 consists of 15 residues. V shed 3 bases and J 1 base; nucleotides not matched to a gene: 1. The CDR3, as DNA: TGTGCCAGCAGCTTTGGACAGGGGAACACCGGGGAGCTGTTTTTT. As protein: CASSFGQGNTGELFF.

The chain uses TRBV28 and TRBJ1-5; the D gene is possibly TRBD1 (5 bases). Per the germline V gene, CDR1 is MDHEN and CDR2 is SYDVKM. The CDR3 loop spans 16 amino acids. V was shortened by 7 bases and J by 1 base, with 17 bases between the two germline ends. The CDR3 DNA sequence: TGTGCCAGCACCTCGGGGGGGGATTGGAGCAATCAGCCCCAGCATTTT. It translates to CASTSGGDWSNQPQHF.

The genes are TRBV5-1 and TRBJ1-3, with a weak D call TRBD1 (5 bases). Trimming shortened V by 0 bases and J by 4 bases, and 20 bases separated the two germline ends. The CDR3 is 18 residues long. Germline V gives CDR1 SGHRS, CDR2 YFSETQ. The DNA for the CDR3 is TGCGCCAGCAGCTTGGGCAGCTCGTCTCGGGACTCCGGAAACACCATATATTTT. It is translated as CASSLGSSSRDSGNTIYF. The full variable domain, in which reference TRBV5-1 and TRBJ1-3 provide the parts outside the CDR3, is KAGVTQTPRYLIKTRGQQVTLSCSPISGHRSVSWYQQTPGQGLQFLFEYFSETQRNKGNFPGRFSGRQFSNSRSEMNVSTLELGDSALYLCASSLGSSSRDSGNTIYFGEGSWLTVV.

The chain joins TRBV6-5 to TRBJ2-1; possibly TRBD2 for D (5 bases). Germline lookup yields CDR1 MNHEY and CDR2 SVGAGI. The length of the CDR3 is 16 residues. Deletions cut 0 bases from V and 4 bases from J, with 13 bases between. CDR3 region: CASSYSSGTPYNEQFF. In nucleotides, the CDR3 is TGTGCCAGCAGTTACTCGAGCGGTACCCCTTACAATGAGCAGTTCTTC.

J is TRBJ1-2 and V is TRBV5-1; the match to TRBD1 covers 9 bases. The V and J ends lost 4 bases and 2 bases, in that order; junction bases with no gene match: 3. CDR3 length equals 14 residues. Per the germline V gene, CDR1 is SGHRS and CDR2 is YFSETQ. The CDR3 reads CASSRDRVNYGYTF. CDR3 coding DNA: TGCGCCAGCAGCAGGGACAGGGTGAACTATGGCTACACCTTC.

V gene TRBV5-1 combines with J gene TRBJ1-1; D call uncertain. Trimming removed 4 bases from V and 5 bases from J, with 15 bases in between. The V gene's germline CDR1 is SGHRS and CDR2 YFSETQ. The CDR3 is 14 amino acids. CDR3 sequence (DNA): TGCGCCAGCAGCCTGGGTGAGACTAGGACTGAAGCTTTCTTT. Translated, it gives CASSLGETRTEAFF.

The chain has TRBV6-5 and TRBJ1-2; 12 bases agree with TRBD1. J gave up 8 bases and V 6 bases, and 4 bases lay outside the gene matches. From germline, CDR1 is MNHEY and CDR2 SVGAGI. This CDR3 region has 13 residues. This CDR3 reads CASRPGTGGGYTF. DNA of the CDR3: TGTGCCAGCAGGCCCGGGACAGGGGGCGGCTACACCTTC.

This clone was counted once. The CDR3 loop reads CASSALAFTDTQYF. In nucleotides, the CDR3 is TGCGCCAGCAGCGCCCTAGCCTTCACAGATACGCAGTATTTT. The rearrangement joins TRBV5-1 to TRBJ2-3; D might be TRBD2 (5 bases). Germline values: CDR1 SGHRS, CDR2 YFSETQ. The V end lost 4 bases, the J end lost 2 bases, and 11 bases lay between the germline ends. The CDR3 contains 14 residues.

V gene TRBV5-6 combines with J gene TRBJ2-7, with D possibly being TRBD2 (6 bases). V shed 0 bases and J shed 9 bases, with 10 bases lying between them. Germline values: CDR1 SGHDT, CDR2 YYEEEE. This CDR3 region has 12 residues. CDR3 sequence: CASSLGLGGQYV. CDR3 nucleotides: TGTGCCAGCAGCTTGGGCCTGGGGGGGCAGTACGTC.

Here the CDR3 DNA reads TGCGCCAGCAGCTTAGACAGGGAGTTTGGCTACACCTTC. Translating it yields CASSLDREFGYTF. The chain combines TRBV5-1 with TRBJ1-2, with TRBD1 matching over 7 bases. After removal of 2 bases from V and 7 bases from J, the junction contained 5 bases not matched to a gene. Germline lookup yields CDR1 SGHRS and CDR2 YFSETQ. The CDR3 sequence is 13 residues long.

Turning to this clone: A much more abundant neighbour one base away suggests this may be a read error. The chain recombines TRBV2 with TRBJ2-3; D gene uncertain. V was shortened by 8 bases and J by 2 bases, with 5 bases between the two germline ends. The CDR3 has 11 amino acids. Germline V gene data show CDR1 as SNHLY and CDR2 as FYNNEI. The CDR3 nucleotides are TGTGCCAGCGGCAACACAGATACGCAGTATTTT. Its protein is CASGNTDTQYF.

This clone appeared once. This chain uses TRBV6-1 with TRBJ2-1, with 10 bases aligning to TRBD1. Looked up from germline, CDR1 is MNHNS and CDR2 is SASEGT. The CDR3 runs to 17 residues. V gave up 4 bases and J gave up 4 bases; unmatched junction bases: 10. The chain's CDR3 is CASSVPPDRGPYNEQFF. The CDR3 nucleotides are TGTGCCAGCAGTGTTCCCCCTGACAGGGGGCCGTACAATGAGCAGTTCTTC.

This chain joins TRBV18 and TRBJ2-7; no reliable D call. Germline CDR1 is KGHSH and CDR2 is LQKENI. This CDR3 is 16 amino acids long. V dropped 0 bases and J dropped 4 bases, with 16 bases sitting between them. CDR3 region: CASSPPAGASRYEQYF. The CDR3 DNA reads as TGTGCCAGCTCACCACCGGCAGGCGCCTCCCGGTACGAGCAGTACTTC.